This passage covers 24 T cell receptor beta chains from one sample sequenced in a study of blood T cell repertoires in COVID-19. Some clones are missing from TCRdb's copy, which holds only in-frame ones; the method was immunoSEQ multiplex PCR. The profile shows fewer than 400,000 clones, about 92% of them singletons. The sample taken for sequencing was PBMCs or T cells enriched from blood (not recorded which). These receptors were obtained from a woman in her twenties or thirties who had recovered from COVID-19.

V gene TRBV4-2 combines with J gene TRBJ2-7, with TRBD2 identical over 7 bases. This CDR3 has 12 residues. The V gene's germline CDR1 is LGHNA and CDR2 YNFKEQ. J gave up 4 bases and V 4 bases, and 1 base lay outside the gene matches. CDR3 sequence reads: CASSPGGYEQYF. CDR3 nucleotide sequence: TGTGCCAGCAGCCCCGGGGGGTACGAGCAGTACTTC.

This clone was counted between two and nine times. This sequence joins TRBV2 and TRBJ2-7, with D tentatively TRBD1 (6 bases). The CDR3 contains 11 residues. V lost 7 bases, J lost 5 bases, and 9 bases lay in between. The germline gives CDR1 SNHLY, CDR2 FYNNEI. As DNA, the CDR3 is TGTGCCAGCACGACAGGCGACGAGCAGTACTTC. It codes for CASTTGDEQYF. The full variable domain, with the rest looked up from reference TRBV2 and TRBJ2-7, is EPEVTQTPSHQVTQMGQEVILRCVPISNHLYFYWYRQILGQKVEFLVSFYNNEISEKSEIFDDQFSVERPDGSNFTLKIRSTKLEDSAMYFCASTTGDEQYFGPGTRLTVT.

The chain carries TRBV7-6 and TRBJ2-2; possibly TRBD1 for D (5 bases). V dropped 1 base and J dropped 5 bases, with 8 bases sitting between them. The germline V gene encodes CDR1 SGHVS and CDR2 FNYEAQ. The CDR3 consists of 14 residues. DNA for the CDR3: TGTGCCAGCAGCTTAGTAGGGGAAACCGGGGAGCTGTTTTTT. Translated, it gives CASSLVGETGELFF.

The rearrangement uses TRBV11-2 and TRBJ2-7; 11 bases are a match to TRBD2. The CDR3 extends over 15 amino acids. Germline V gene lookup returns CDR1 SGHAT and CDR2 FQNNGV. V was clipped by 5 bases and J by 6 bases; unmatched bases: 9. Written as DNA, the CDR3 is TGTGCCAGCAGCCCCCTTAGCGGGAGGGCCTCCGAGCAGTACTTC. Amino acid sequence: CASSPLSGRASEQYF.

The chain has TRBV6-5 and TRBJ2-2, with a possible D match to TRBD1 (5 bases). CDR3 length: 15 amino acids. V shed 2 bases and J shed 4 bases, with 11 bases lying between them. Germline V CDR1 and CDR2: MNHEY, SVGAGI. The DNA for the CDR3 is TGTGCCAGCAGTTACGGGTCAAGGGGCACCGGGGAGCTGTTTTTT. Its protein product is CASSYGSRGTGELFF.

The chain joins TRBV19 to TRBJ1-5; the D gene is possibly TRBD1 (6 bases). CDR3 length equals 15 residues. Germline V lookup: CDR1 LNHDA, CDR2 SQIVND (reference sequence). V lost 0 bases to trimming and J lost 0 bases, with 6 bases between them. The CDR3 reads CASSIDRGSNQPQHF. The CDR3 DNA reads TGTGCCAGTAGTATAGACAGGGGTAGCAATCAGCCCCAGCATTTT.

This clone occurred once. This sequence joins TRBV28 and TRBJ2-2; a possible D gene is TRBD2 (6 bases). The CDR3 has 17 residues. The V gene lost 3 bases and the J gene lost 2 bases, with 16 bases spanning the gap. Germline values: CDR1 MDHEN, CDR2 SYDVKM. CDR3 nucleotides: TGTGCCAGCAGTTTGCCGGGAGAGGCCCCTAACACCGGGGAGCTGTTTTTT. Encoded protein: CASSLPGEAPNTGELFF.

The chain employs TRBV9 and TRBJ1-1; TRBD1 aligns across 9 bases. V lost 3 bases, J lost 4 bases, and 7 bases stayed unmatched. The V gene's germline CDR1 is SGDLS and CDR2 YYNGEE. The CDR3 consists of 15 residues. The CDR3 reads CASSDHRGLGTEAFF. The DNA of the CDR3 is TGTGCCAGCAGCGATCACAGGGGGCTGGGCACTGAAGCTTTCTTT.

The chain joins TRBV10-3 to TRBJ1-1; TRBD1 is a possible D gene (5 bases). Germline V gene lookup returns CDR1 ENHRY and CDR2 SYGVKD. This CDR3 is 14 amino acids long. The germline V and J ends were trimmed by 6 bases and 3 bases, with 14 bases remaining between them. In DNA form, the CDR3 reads TGTGCCATCAGCCCCAGGGTGGATGACACTGAAGCTTTCTTT. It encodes CAISPRVDDTEAFF.

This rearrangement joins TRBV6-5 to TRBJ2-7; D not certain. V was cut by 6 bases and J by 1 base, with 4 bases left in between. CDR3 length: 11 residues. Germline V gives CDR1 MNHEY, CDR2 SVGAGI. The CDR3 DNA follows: TGTGCCAGCAGGCGGTCCTACGAGCAGTACTTC. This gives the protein CASRRSYEQYF.

The CDR3 sequence: CSVVEPAYNEQFF. CDR3 nucleotides: TGCAGCGTTGTAGAGCCAGCCTACAATGAGCAGTTCTTC. The chain couples TRBV29-1 to TRBJ2-1; D is ambiguous. The CDR3 covers 13 residues. Germline lookup yields CDR1 SQVTM and CDR2 ANQGSEA. The germline V and J ends were trimmed by 4 bases and 2 bases, with 9 bases remaining between them.

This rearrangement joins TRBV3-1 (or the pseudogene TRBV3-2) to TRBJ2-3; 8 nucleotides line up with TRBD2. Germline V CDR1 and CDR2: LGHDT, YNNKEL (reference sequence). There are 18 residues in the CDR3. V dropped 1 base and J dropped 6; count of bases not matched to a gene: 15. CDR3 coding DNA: TGTGCCAGCAGCCAAGCGAGCCCCTCTGGCGGGGGGCGGGATACGCAGTATTTT. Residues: CASSQASPSGGGRDTQYF.

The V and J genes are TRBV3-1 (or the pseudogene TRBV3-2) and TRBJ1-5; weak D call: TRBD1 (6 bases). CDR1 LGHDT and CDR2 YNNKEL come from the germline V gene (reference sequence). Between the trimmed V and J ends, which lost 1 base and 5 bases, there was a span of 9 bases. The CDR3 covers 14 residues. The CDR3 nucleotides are TGTGCCAGCAGCCAAGTTCCAGGGGATCAGCCCCAGCATTTT. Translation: CASSQVPGDQPQHF.

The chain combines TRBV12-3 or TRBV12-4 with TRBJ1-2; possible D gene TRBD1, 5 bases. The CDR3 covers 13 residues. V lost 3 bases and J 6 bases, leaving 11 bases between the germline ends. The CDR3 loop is CASSLGTFDGYTF. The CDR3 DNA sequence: TGTGCCAGCAGTTTGGGGACTTTTGATGGCTACACCTTC.

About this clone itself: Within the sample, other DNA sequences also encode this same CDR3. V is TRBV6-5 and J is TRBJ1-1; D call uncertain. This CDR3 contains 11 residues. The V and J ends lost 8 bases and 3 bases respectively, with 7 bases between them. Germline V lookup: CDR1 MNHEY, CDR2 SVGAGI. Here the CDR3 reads CASARDTEAFF. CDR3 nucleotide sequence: TGTGCCAGCGCCCGGGACACTGAAGCTTTCTTT.

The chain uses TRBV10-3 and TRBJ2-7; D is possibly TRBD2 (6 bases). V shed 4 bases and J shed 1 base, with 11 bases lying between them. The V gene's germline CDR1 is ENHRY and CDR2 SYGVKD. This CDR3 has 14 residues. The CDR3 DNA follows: TGTGCCATCAGTGCCGCTAGCGCATCCTACGAGCAGTACTTC. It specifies CAISAASASYEQYF.

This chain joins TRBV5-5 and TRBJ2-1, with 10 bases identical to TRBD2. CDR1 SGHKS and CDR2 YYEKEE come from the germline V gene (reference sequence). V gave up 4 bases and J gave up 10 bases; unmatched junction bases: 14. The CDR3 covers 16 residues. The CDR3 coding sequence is TGTGCCAGCAGCCCCTCTAGCGGGAGTACATTGGGGGAGCAGTTCTTC. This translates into CASSPSSGSTLGEQFF.

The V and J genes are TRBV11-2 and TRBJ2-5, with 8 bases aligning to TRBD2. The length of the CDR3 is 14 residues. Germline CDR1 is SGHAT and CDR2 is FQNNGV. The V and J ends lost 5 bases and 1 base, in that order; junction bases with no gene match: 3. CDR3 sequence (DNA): TGTGCCAGCAGCCCCGGGGGGGCCCAAGAGACCCAGTACTTC. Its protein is CASSPGGAQETQYF.

The CDR3 DNA sequence: TGCGCCAGCAGCCCAATATCTAGCGGGAGTGGGAATGAGCAGTTCTTC. This encodes CASSPISSGSGNEQFF. The chain combines TRBV5-1 with TRBJ2-1; the match to TRBD2 covers 10 bases. The length of the CDR3 is 16 residues. Germline values: CDR1 SGHRS, CDR2 YFSETQ. The V and J ends lost 4 bases and 7 bases, in that order; junction bases with no gene match: 11.

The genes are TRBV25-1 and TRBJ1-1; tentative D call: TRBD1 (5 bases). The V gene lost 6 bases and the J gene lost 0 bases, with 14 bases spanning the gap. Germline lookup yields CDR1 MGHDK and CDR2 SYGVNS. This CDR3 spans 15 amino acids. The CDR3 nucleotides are TGTGCCAGCAGATCATCAGGGATAATGAACACTGAAGCTTTCTTT. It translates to CASRSSGIMNTEAFF.

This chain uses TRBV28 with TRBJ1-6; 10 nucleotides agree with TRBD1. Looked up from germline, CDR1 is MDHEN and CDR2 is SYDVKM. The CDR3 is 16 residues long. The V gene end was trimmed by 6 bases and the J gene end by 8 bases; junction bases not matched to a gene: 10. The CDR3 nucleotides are TGTGCCAGCAGACCGGGACAGGGGATTAGGTATTCACCCCTCCACTTT. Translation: CASRPGQGIRYSPLHF.

This CDR3 is CASSQGLNADTQYF. In DNA form, the CDR3 reads TGTGCCAGCAGTCAGGGGCTTAACGCAGATACGCAGTATTTT. The chain links TRBV6-5 to TRBJ2-3; a weak D match, TRBD1 (6 bases). In germline, CDR1 is MNHEY, CDR2 SVGAGI. Trimming took off 5 bases at V and 4 bases at J, with 13 bases between the two ends. The CDR3 is 14 residues long.

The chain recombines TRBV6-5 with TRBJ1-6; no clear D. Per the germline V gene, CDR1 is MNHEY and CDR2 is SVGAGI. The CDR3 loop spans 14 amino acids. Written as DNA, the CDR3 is TGTGCGGGAGGGCCCCCTAATAATAATTCACCCCTCCACTTT. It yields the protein CAGGPPNNNSPLHF.

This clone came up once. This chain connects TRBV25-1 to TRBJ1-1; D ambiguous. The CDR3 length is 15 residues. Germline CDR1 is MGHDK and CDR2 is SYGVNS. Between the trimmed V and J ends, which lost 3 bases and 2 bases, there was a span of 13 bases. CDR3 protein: CASSDDEQQNTEAFF. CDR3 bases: TGTGCCAGCAGTGACGATGAACAGCAAAACACTGAAGCTTTCTTT.